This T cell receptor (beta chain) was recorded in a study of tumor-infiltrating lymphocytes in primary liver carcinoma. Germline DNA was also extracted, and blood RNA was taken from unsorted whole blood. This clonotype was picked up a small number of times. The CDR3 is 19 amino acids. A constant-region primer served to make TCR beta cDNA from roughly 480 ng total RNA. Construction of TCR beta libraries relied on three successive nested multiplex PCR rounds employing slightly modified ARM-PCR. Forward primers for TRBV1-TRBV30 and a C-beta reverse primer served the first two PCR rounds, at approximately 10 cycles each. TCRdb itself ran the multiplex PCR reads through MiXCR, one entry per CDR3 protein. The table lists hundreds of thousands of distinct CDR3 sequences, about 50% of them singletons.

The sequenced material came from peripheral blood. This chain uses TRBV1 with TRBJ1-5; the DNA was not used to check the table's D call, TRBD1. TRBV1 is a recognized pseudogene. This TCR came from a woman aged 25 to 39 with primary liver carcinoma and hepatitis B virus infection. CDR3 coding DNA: TGCACCAGCAGCCTCCTGACACTGGTACAGGGGATGGGCAATCAGCCCCAGCATTTT. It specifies CTSSLLTLVQGMGNQPQHF.